The present T cell receptor (beta chain) was sequenced within a study of CD8+ T cells in alopecia areata. Turning to the study itself: Once tofacitinib had been taken for 6 to 18 months, 6 months off drug followed.

V was clipped by 4 bases and J by 5 bases; unmatched bases: 10. CDR3 length equals 15 residues. Germline V gene sequence: CDR1 SGHRS, CDR2 YFSETQ. As concerns this clone: As yet, its antigen is unknown.

General observations from the study: Sequence data from scalp samples additionally include resident alphabeta T cells of normal skin. Higher clonality and more expanded CD8+ clones appeared in lesional than normal scalp.

The sequencing template was cDNA reverse transcribed from extracted RNA. The protocol was immunoSEQ multiplex PCR, while the TCRdb copy is restricted to in-frame clones and leaves out a portion. The table records 200,000 or so clones, 57% of them present only once. The clonotype comes from a human donor with alopecia areata. The rearrangement uses TRBV5-1 and TRBJ2-5; 8 nucleotides line up with TRBD1. The sequencing here drew on CD4+ T cells sorted from blood, taken at week 0. DNA for the CDR3: TGCGCCAGCAGCAGCCTCCAGGGGGCAAGTGAGACCCAGTACTTC. Protein sequence: CASSSLQGASETQYF.